One and the same sample provided the 18 T cell receptor beta chains below, sequenced in a study of response to subunit inactivated influenza vaccine. TCRdb reanalysed the RT-PCR reads using MiXCR and keeps one entry per CDR3 protein. The sample lists some 540,000 distinct CDR3 sequences, under 25% occurring once. These data also formed part of another study, on T cells expressing NK-cell markers. That source notes: Template switching by 5'RACE with UMIs generated the TCR beta cDNA.

Sequences were derived from CD4+ T cells sorted from PBMCs, sampled 12 days after vaccination. The receptor set was obtained from a man in his fifties or sixties who received an inactivated influenza vaccine.

This sequence joins TRBV9 and TRBJ2-3; D is perhaps TRBD2 (6 bases). Germline loops: CDR1 SGDLS, CDR2 YYNGEE. V was shortened by 4 bases and J by 6 bases, with 15 bases between the two germline ends. The CDR3 contains 14 residues. The CDR3 nucleotides are TGTGCCAGCAGCCCCCGGGGGAATCGGGATACGCAGTATTTT. It translates to CASSPRGNRDTQYF. Complete variable domain (other parts from reference TRBV9 and TRBJ2-3): DSGVTQTPKHLITATGQRVTLRCSPRSGDLSVYWYQQSLDQGLQFLIQYYNGEERAKGNILERFSAQQFPDLHSELNLSSLELGDSALYFCASSPRGNRDTQYFGPGTRLTVL.

This clonotype was picked up a small number of times. The V call is TRBV5-5, the J call TRBJ1-5; 8 nucleotides line up with TRBD1. The CDR3 is 15 amino acids. Germline CDR1 and CDR2: SGHKS and YYEKEE (reference sequence). Trimming at V came to 5 bases and at J to 6 bases, leaving 10 bases not matched to a gene. The CDR3, as DNA: TGTGCCAGCAGGCCAGGGACAGGATCGGCTCAGCCCCAGCATTTT. Translation: CASRPGTGSAQPQHF. The entire variable domain, with the rest obtained from reference TRBV5-5 and TRBJ1-5, is as follows: DAGVTQSPTHLIKTRGQQVTLRCSPISGHKSVSWYQQVLGQGPQFIFQYYEKEERGRGNFPDRFSARQFPNYSSELNVNALLLGDSALYLCASRPGTGSAQPQHFGDGTRLSIL.

V gene TRBV10-3 combines with J gene TRBJ2-2; possibly TRBD1 or TRBD2 for D (5 bases each). In germline, CDR1 is ENHRY, CDR2 SYGVKD. CDR3 length equals 15 residues. Between the trimmed V and J ends, which lost 0 bases and 6 bases, there was a span of 11 bases. CDR3 region: CAISESGRGAGELFF. In nucleotides, the CDR3 is TGTGCCATCAGTGAGTCGGGCCGAGGGGCCGGGGAGCTGTTTTTT.

This clonotype was recorded a few times. The rearrangement uses TRBV29-1 and TRBJ2-1; D is uncertain. CDR3 length: 11 amino acids. Germline values: CDR1 SQVTM, CDR2 ANQGSEA. The V end lost 1 base, the J end lost 9 bases, and 7 bases lay between the germline ends. CDR3 coding DNA: TGCAGCGTTGAAGTCCAAACTGAGCAGTTCTTC. Translated, it gives CSVEVQTEQFF.

This chain links TRBV4-3 with TRBJ1-1; 8 bases line up with TRBD1. The trim removed 4 bases at V and 1 base at J, leaving 5 bases unmatched. The germline CDR1 and CDR2 sequences are LGHNA and YSLEER. This CDR3 has 15 amino acids. The CDR3: CASSPSDRENTEAFF. CDR3 nucleotides: TGCGCCAGCAGCCCATCGGACAGGGAGAACACTGAAGCTTTCTTT.

The chain couples TRBV5-1 to TRBJ2-7, with TRBD1 as a possible D gene (5 bases). The CDR3 has 13 residues. The V end was cut by 9 bases, the J end by 4 bases, with 17 bases between. Germline CDR1 reads SGHRS; CDR2 reads YFSETQ. Here the CDR3 DNA reads TGCGCCACCACGAAGGGGTTCGGGTACGAGCAGTACTTC. Its protein product is CATTKGFGYEQYF.

This clonotype was counted between two and nine times. J is TRBJ2-1 and V is TRBV10-3; perhaps D is TRBD1 or TRBD2 (5 bases each). V shed 0 bases and J shed 2 bases, with 8 bases lying between them. Germline V gene data show CDR1 as ENHRY and CDR2 as SYGVKD. CDR3 length equals 15 residues. The CDR3 DNA sequence: TGTGCCATCAGTGAGTCCCGGGGCACCTACAATGAGCAGTTCTTC. It specifies CAISESRGTYNEQFF.

The rearrangement uses TRBV12-3 or TRBV12-4 and TRBJ2-5; 7 nucleotides agree with TRBD1. The V gene end was trimmed by 6 bases and the J gene end by 5 bases; junction bases not matched to a gene: 6. The CDR3 is 13 residues long. CDR3 in amino acids: CASRLTGSETQYF. CDR3 nucleotides: TGTGCCAGCAGACTGACAGGGTCGGAGACCCAGTACTTC.

The rearrangement links TRBV10-3 to TRBJ2-2; D is perhaps TRBD1 (6 bases). CDR1 is ENHRY and CDR2 is SYGVKD in the germline V gene. CDR3 length: 15 amino acids. V lost 6 bases, J lost 0 bases, and 11 bases lay in between. The CDR3 nucleotides read TGTGCCATCAGCGCCGGGACAACGAACACCGGGGAGCTGTTTTTT. Its translation: CAISAGTTNTGELFF.

This chain connects TRBV5-6 to TRBJ2-1; 9 bases line up with TRBD1. Germline trimming cut 0 bases from V and 5 bases from J; bases unmatched to any gene: 0. The CDR3 covers 14 residues. Germline assignment: CDR1 SGHDT and CDR2 YYEEEE. This CDR3 is CASSLGTGDNEQFF. For the CDR3, the DNA is TGTGCCAGCAGCTTGGGGACAGGGGACAATGAGCAGTTCTTC.

J is TRBJ1-5 and V is TRBV12-3 or TRBV12-4; D is uncertain. This CDR3 has 14 residues. The ends were cut back, 5 bases at V and 7 bases at J, with 15 bases in the middle. The CDR3 sequence: CASSTHSGRQPQHF. As DNA, the CDR3 is TGTGCCAGCAGTACCCATTCGGGGAGGCAGCCCCAGCATTTT.

In its sample, this clonotype was seen a few times. The chain links TRBV20-1 to TRBJ2-7, with D hard to call. Trimming pared 0 bases from V and 1 base from J, leaving 7 bases between. CDR1 is DFQATT and CDR2 is SNEGSKA in the germline V gene (reference sequence). The CDR3 totals 13 residues. The CDR3 coding sequence is TGCAGTGCTAGAGATCCTTTATCCTACGAGCAGTACTTC. Amino acids: CSARDPLSYEQYF.

This clonotype was seen a handful of times. This chain connects TRBV7-9 to TRBJ2-1; D is unclear. The CDR3 is 13 amino acids. Trimming pared 5 bases from V and 3 bases from J, leaving 8 bases between. Germline values: CDR1 SEHNR, CDR2 FQNEAQ (reference sequence). For the CDR3, the DNA is TGTGCCAGCAGCCTGACCAACTACAATGAGCAGTTCTTC. Amino acids: CASSLTNYNEQFF.

This chain uses TRBV15 with TRBJ2-3, with D perhaps TRBD2 (5 bases). V was cut by 4 bases and J by 5 bases, with 10 bases left in between. The CDR3 covers 13 residues. Germline values: CDR1 LNHNV, CDR2 YYDKDF (reference sequence). The CDR3 coding sequence is TGTGCCACCAGCACACTAGTGGTAGATACGCAGTATTTT. Translating gives CATSTLVVDTQYF. The whole variable domain, remainder taken from reference TRBV15 and TRBJ2-3, is DAMVIQNPRYQVTQFGKPVTLSCSQTLNHNVMYWYQQKSSQAPKLLFHYYDKDFNNEADTPDNFQSRRPNTSFCFLDIRSPGLGDTAMYLCATSTLVVDTQYFGPGTRLTVL.

This chain joins TRBV20-1 and TRBJ2-3; 8 bases align to TRBD2. Germline V gene lookup returns CDR1 DFQATT and CDR2 SNEGSKA (reference sequence). CDR3 length: 14 residues. V gave up 2 bases and J gave up 5 bases; unmatched junction bases: 6. Written as DNA, the CDR3 is TGCAGTGCTAGACTAGCGGGCGCATTAGATACGCAGTATTTT. Translation: CSARLAGALDTQYF.

Here the CDR3 reads CSARPWGGLNEQFF. For the CDR3, the DNA is TGCAGTGCTAGACCCTGGGGGGGTTTGAATGAGCAGTTCTTC. The chain has TRBV20-1 and TRBJ2-1; TRBD2 matches at 7 bases. Looked up from germline, CDR1 is DFQATT and CDR2 is SNEGSKA (reference sequence). V shed 2 bases, J shed 7 bases, and the junction held 8 bases outside the gene matches. CDR3 size: 14 residues.

This clonotype turned up a few times. This rearrangement joins TRBV18 to TRBJ2-7; possibly TRBD2 for D (5 bases). Between the trimmed V and J ends, which lost 5 bases and 0 bases, there was a span of 8 bases. CDR1 and CDR2 (germline): KGHSH, LQKENI. CDR3 length: 13 amino acids. In DNA, the CDR3 is TGTGCCAGCTCAATTAGCGCCTCCTACGAGCAGTACTTC. This gives the protein CASSISASYEQYF.

This sequence joins TRBV7-9 and TRBJ2-3, with a weak D call TRBD2 (5 bases). The CDR3 totals 15 residues. From germline, CDR1 is SEHNR and CDR2 FQNEAQ (reference sequence). The V end lost 4 bases, the J end lost 3 bases, and 14 bases lay between the germline ends. The CDR3 loop is CASSYSGIGTDTQYF. In DNA form, the CDR3 reads TGTGCCAGCAGCTATTCCGGGATCGGGACAGATACGCAGTATTTT.